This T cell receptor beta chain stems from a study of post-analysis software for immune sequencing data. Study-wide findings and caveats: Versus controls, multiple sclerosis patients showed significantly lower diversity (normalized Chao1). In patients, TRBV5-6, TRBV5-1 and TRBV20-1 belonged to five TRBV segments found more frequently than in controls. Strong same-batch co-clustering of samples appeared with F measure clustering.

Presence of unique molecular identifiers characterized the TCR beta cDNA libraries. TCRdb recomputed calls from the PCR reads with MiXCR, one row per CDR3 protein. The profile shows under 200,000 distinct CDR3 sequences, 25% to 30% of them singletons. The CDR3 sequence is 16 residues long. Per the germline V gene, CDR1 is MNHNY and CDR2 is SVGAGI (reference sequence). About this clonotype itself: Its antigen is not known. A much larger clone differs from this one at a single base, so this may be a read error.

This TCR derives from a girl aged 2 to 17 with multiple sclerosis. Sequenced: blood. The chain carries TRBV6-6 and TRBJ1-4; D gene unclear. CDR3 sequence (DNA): TGTGCCGGCAGTCCTACCCTGGAAACAACTAATGAAAAACTGTTTTTT. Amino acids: CAGSPTLETTNEKLFF.